This TCR beta chain was sequenced for a study of T cell responses to AZD1222 COVID-19 vaccine. As regards this clone: Its target is not known.

Broader study findings: CD4 TCRs covered the whole spike, strongest at regions 160-218 and 743-854. Nearly half of unique spike-specific TCRs reportedly avoided B.1.351 and B.1.1.7 mutated regions. Increased Spike-specific TCR breadth and depth were observed after two AZD1222 doses.

V was pared by 3 bases and J by 6 bases, with 8 bases between. CDR3 length: 12 residues. CDR1 and CDR2 from the germline V gene are LNHDA and SQIVND (reference sequence). Measured with immunoSEQ multiplex PCR; TCRdb has only the in-frame clones, and not every one. The sample holds roughly 80,000 clones, approximately 88% seen once. The V call is TRBV19, the J call TRBJ1-2, with D possibly matching TRBD1 (5 bases). This sample comprised peripheral blood, obtained on day 0 of MenACWY control vaccination. The source of this sequence is an adult in good health. The CDR3 DNA reads as TGTGCCAGTAGTATGGGGGATGATGGCTACACCTTC. This gives the protein CASSMGDDGYTF.